The text below deals with one TCR beta chain. The CDR3 is made up of 11 amino acids. V was cut by 7 bases and J by 4 bases, with 7 bases left in between. CDR1 and CDR2 from the germline V gene are LNHDA and SQIVND (reference sequence). Here immunoSEQ multiplex PCR was the method, and the copy in TCRdb shows in-frame clones only, minus some. The sample has nearly 110,000 clones; about 90% are singletons. The data were obtained in a study of T cell changes during pregnancy in multiple sclerosis. This clonotype was obtained from a female donor with multiple sclerosis, enrolled in a pregnancy study. The V gene is TRBV19, the J gene TRBJ1-1; no clear D. This material consisted of peripheral blood, taken before pregnancy. CDR3 sequence: CASTIGTEAFF. CDR3 DNA: TGTGCCAGTACGATCGGCACTGAAGCTTTCTTT.